Listed below are T cell receptor beta chains from one sample, sequenced in a study of blood T cell repertoires in COVID-19. Sequencing used immunoSEQ multiplex PCR; TCRdb keeps in-frame clones, though not all of them. The sample has fewer than 350,000 clones, almost 90% seen once. The specimen was PBMCs or T cells enriched from blood (not recorded which). The receptors stem from a woman between 18 and 30 years old with acute COVID-19. The CDR3 runs from the conserved cysteine through the conserved F or W. The order of the fields is J gene, V gene, D gene, clone size, CDR3 protein, CDR3 DNA. D genes are given only for firm matches. Expanded clones get a size class; other rows say once, few or many, or leave the size out.

>TRBJ2-7|TRBV7-2|TRBD1|NA
CASSLADRRSYEQYF
TGTGCCAGCAGCTTAGCGGACAGGCGCTCCTACGAGCAGTACTTC
>TRBJ2-7|TRBV18|TRBD1|once
CASSQPGQGIYEQYF
TGTGCCAGCTCACAACCGGGACAGGGGATCTACGAGCAGTACTTC
>TRBJ2-1|TRBV28|TRBD2|NA
CASSHGLAGGYIDNEQFF
TGTGCCAGCAGTCACGGACTAGCGGGAGGGTATATAGACAATGAGCAGTTCTTC
>TRBJ2-1|TRBV5-4|NA|NA
CASSPGHQTYNEQFF
TGTGCCAGCAGTCCGGGACATCAAACCTACAATGAGCAGTTCTTC
>TRBJ2-3|TRBV15|TRBD2|NA
CATSRVAGGDTQYF
TGTGCCACCAGCAGAGTTGCGGGAGGCGATACGCAGTATTTT
>TRBJ1-1|TRBV7-9|NA|once
CASSPRGGNTEAFF
TGTGCCAGCAGCCCTCGGGGGGGGAACACTGAAGCTTTCTTT
>TRBJ2-3|TRBV27|NA|NA
CASSLYFQGTYTQYF
TGTGCCAGCAGTTTATATTTCCAGGGCACGTATACGCAGTATTTT
>TRBJ2-1|TRBV5-1|TRBD2|NA
CASSLYPRTSGYNEQFF
TGCGCCAGCAGCTTGTACCCAAGGACTAGCGGCTACAATGAGCAGTTCTTC
>TRBJ1-4|TRBV5-1|TRBD1|NA
CASSRQGGGTNEKLFF
TGCGCCAGCTCGCGACAGGGGGGAGGAACTAATGAAAAACTGTTTTTT
>TRBJ2-5|TRBV6-6|NA|NA
CASSTPGHKETQYF
TGTGCCAGCAGTACCCCCGGACACAAAGAGACCCAGTACTTC
>TRBJ2-2|TRBV19|TRBD2|NA
CASSIVPGGSTGELFF
TGTGCCAGTAGTATTGTCCCGGGAGGGTCCACCGGGGAGCTGTTTTTT
>TRBJ1-3|TRBV19|NA|NA
CASRELDTIYF
TGTGCCAGTAGGGAACTAGACACCATATATTTT
>TRBJ2-1|TRBV11-2|TRBD2|NA
CASSQTRERGNEQFF
TGTGCCAGCAGTCAGACCCGTGAGCGGGGCAATGAGCAGTTCTTC
>TRBJ2-5|TRBV11-1|TRBD2|NA
CASSLAPSGGQETQYF
TGTGCCAGCAGCTTAGCCCCTAGCGGGGGTCAAGAGACCCAGTACTTC
>TRBJ1-1|TRBV3-1/TRBV3-2|NA|NA
CASSQVRILTDNTEAFF
TGTGCCAGCAGCCAAGTGAGAATCCTGACTGATAACACTGAAGCTTTCTTT
>TRBJ1-6|TRBV10-3|TRBD1|NA
CAISEGQGSNSPLHF
TGTGCCATCAGTGAAGGACAGGGAAGTAATTCACCCCTCCACTTT
>TRBJ2-1|TRBV5-1|TRBD2|NA
CASSLRSRTAGGSYNEQFF
TGCGCCAGCAGCTTGCGTTCTCGGACAGCGGGAGGGTCCTACAATGAGCAGTTCTTC
>TRBJ1-5|TRBV2|TRBD1|NA
CASSTGQGARLTHQPQHF
TGTGCCAGCAGTACGGGACAGGGGGCGCGATTGACCCACCAGCCCCAGCATTTT
>TRBJ1-1|TRBV19|NA|NA
CASNQVDSLNTEAFF
TGTGCCAGTAATCAGGTGGACAGTCTGAACACTGAAGCTTTCTTT
>TRBJ1-5|TRBV19|NA|NA
CASSMASGQHNQPQHF
TGTGCCAGTAGTATGGCCTCCGGACAGCACAATCAGCCCCAGCATTTT